Below are 17 T cell receptor beta chains sequenced from a single sample in a study of blood T cell repertoires in COVID-19. The assay was immunoSEQ multiplex PCR, and TCRdb's table has in-frame clones only and misses some. The data hold 200,000 to 250,000 clones, with 70% to 90% observed a single time. Source material: PBMCs or T cells enriched from blood (not recorded which). These receptors were taken from a man aged 25-45 years who had recovered from COVID-19.

This clone showed up just once. The rearrangement links TRBV18 to TRBJ2-7, with 8 bases matching TRBD1. The CDR3 runs to 15 residues. CDR1 and CDR2 from the germline V gene are KGHSH and LQKENI. V was clipped by 3 bases and J by 3 bases; unmatched bases: 7. CDR3 nucleotides: TGTGCCAGCTCACCGCAGGACAGGGCCAACTACGAGCAGTACTTC. Protein: CASSPQDRANYEQYF.

CDR3 sequence: CASSSQGARSTGELFF. CDR3 in DNA: TGTGCCAGCAGCTCACAGGGGGCACGCAGCACCGGGGAGCTGTTTTTT. The rearrangement joins TRBV5-5 to TRBJ2-2; 9 bases map to TRBD1. The J segment lost 4 bases and the V segment lost 3 bases, leaving 7 bases of the junction unmatched. The CDR3 is 16 amino acids. Per the germline V gene, CDR1 is SGHKS and CDR2 is YYEKEE (reference sequence).

The rearrangement joins TRBV30 to TRBJ1-2; D may be TRBD1 (5 bases). The V and J ends lost 3 bases and 0 bases respectively, with 14 bases between them. Germline V gene lookup returns CDR1 GTSNPN and CDR2 SVGIG (reference sequence). This CDR3 spans 15 amino acids. Here the CDR3 DNA reads TGTGCCTGGAGGGCCCCGGGGGGATCTAACTATGGCTACACCTTC. This translates into CAWRAPGGSNYGYTF.

The chain links TRBV7-2 to TRBJ1-2; TRBD1 agrees at 9 bases. The trim removed 5 bases at V and 10 bases at J, leaving 8 bases unmatched. The CDR3 is made up of 13 amino acids. Germline values: CDR1 SGHTA, CDR2 FQGNSA. As DNA, the CDR3 is TGTGCCAGCAGCCTGAGCTGGACAGGGGACTACACCTTC. Translation gives CASSLSWTGDYTF.

This clone was recorded a few times. The rearrangement joins TRBV10-1 to TRBJ2-2, with 8 bases fitting TRBD1. V shed 10 bases and J 5 bases; nucleotides not matched to a gene: 6. The CDR3 is made up of 13 amino acids. CDR1 and CDR2 from the germline V gene are WNHNN and SYGVQD (reference sequence). Here the CDR3 reads CATAGGQTGELFF. DNA for the CDR3: TGCGCCACGGCAGGGGGCCAAACCGGGGAGCTGTTTTTT.

This rearrangement joins TRBV7-9 to TRBJ2-3; 7 nucleotides match TRBD1. With V trimmed by 5 bases and J by 7 bases, 6 bases remained unmatched. The CDR3 contains 13 residues. The germline V gene encodes CDR1 SEHNR and CDR2 FQNEAQ (reference sequence). CDR3 sequence reads: CASSRIQGNTQYF. DNA for the CDR3: TGTGCCAGCAGCCGCATACAGGGGAATACGCAGTATTTT.

J is TRBJ2-1 and V is TRBV10-3; a possible D gene is TRBD2 (6 bases). V lost 8 bases and J lost 9, with 20 bases in between. Germline CDR1 reads ENHRY; CDR2 reads SYGVKD. The CDR3 runs to 14 residues. CDR3 nucleotides: TGTGCCATCCGGGACTCCGACCGTCGGGGTGAGCAGTTCTTC. Translating gives CAIRDSDRRGEQFF.

The chain combines TRBV7-3 with TRBJ2-7; 10 bases line up with TRBD1. The J segment lost 3 bases and the V segment lost 6 bases, leaving 2 bases of the junction unmatched. The CDR3 runs to 13 residues. The V gene's germline CDR1 is SGHTA and CDR2 FQGTGA. The CDR3 loop reads CASRGQGDYEQYF. DNA of the CDR3: TGTGCCAGCAGAGGACAGGGGGACTACGAGCAGTACTTC.

This clone was recorded a few times. The chain employs TRBV18 and TRBJ1-4; 7 nucleotides agree with TRBD1. Germline assignment: CDR1 KGHSH and CDR2 LQKENI. The CDR3 sequence is 15 residues long. V dropped 1 base and J dropped 8; count of bases not matched to a gene: 7. CDR3 protein: CASSPRDRAREKLFF. The CDR3 nucleotides are TGTGCCAGCTCACCACGAGACAGGGCTCGCGAAAAACTGTTTTTT.

The chain has TRBV13 and TRBJ2-1; 11 nucleotides line up with TRBD1. The length of the CDR3 is 15 residues. The V and J ends lost 5 bases and 2 bases, in that order; junction bases with no gene match: 2. Germline CDR1 is PRHDT and CDR2 is FYEKMQ (reference sequence). The CDR3 nucleotides are TGTGCCAGCAGCGCGGACAGGGGGCCCTACAATGAGCAGTTCTTC. Translation: CASSADRGPYNEQFF.

CDR3 amino acids: CASSLPISGSTRYNEQFF. The CDR3 DNA follows: TGCGCCAGCAGCTTGCCGATAAGCGGGAGTACGCGGTACAATGAGCAGTTCTTC. The gene calls are TRBV5-1 and TRBJ2-1; 8 positions agree with TRBD2. V gave up 1 base and J gave up 4 bases; unmatched junction bases: 13. The CDR3 length is 18 residues. Germline CDR1 and CDR2: SGHRS and YFSETQ. Looking up the rest from reference TRBV5-1 and TRBJ2-1 gives the full variable domain: KAGVTQTPRYLIKTRGQQVTLSCSPISGHRSVSWYQQTPGQGLQFLFEYFSETQRNKGNFPGRFSGRQFSNSRSEMNVSTLELGDSALYLCASSLPISGSTRYNEQFFGPGTRLTVL.

V gene TRBV28 combines with J gene TRBJ1-1; a weak D match, TRBD1 (6 bases). This CDR3 comprises 14 residues. Trimming took off 7 bases at V and 0 bases at J, with 12 bases between the two ends. Germline V gene data show CDR1 as MDHEN and CDR2 as SYDVKM. The CDR3 spells CASTPTGMNTEAFF. The CDR3 nucleotides are TGTGCCAGCACCCCGACAGGCATGAACACTGAAGCTTTCTTT.

This clone has just one count. The chain is built from TRBV28 and TRBJ2-7; tentatively, D is TRBD1 (6 bases). V lost 5 bases and J 3 bases, leaving 14 bases between the germline ends. Germline CDR1 and CDR2: MDHEN and SYDVKM. CDR3 length: 14 residues. CDR3 residues: CASSPGQRIYEQYF. The CDR3 coding sequence is TGTGCCAGCAGTCCAGGACAGAGAATCTACGAGCAGTACTTC.

The rearrangement links TRBV5-1 to TRBJ2-3; D possibly corresponds to TRBD1 (7 bases). The V end lost 9 bases, the J end lost 3 bases, and 14 bases lay between the germline ends. The CDR3 contains 13 residues. Germline CDR1 reads SGHRS; CDR2 reads YFSETQ. CDR3 sequence (DNA): TGCGCCACGCGCAGGGGGGCAACAGATACGCAGTATTTT. Its translation is CATRRGATDTQYF.

The rearrangement links TRBV30 to TRBJ1-5; a possible D gene is TRBD1 (5 bases). Trimming left V 5 bases short and J 6 bases short, with 20 bases between. Germline CDR1 is GTSNPN and CDR2 is SVGIG (reference sequence). The CDR3 totals 15 residues. CDR3 region: CAWGGPGVLIQPQHF. For the CDR3, the DNA is TGTGCCTGGGGGGGACCGGGAGTTTTGATTCAGCCCCAGCATTTT.

The chain links TRBV5-5 to TRBJ2-1, with TRBD2 identical over 13 bases. V was clipped by 3 bases and J by 10 bases; unmatched bases: 7. From germline, CDR1 is SGHKS and CDR2 YYEKEE (reference sequence). CDR3 length: 15 residues. Here the CDR3 DNA reads TGTGCCAGCAGCTCCTCCGGGACTAGCGGGGCAGAGCAGTTCTTC. Protein: CASSSSGTSGAEQFF.

Regarding this clone: The identical CDR3 is also encoded by other nucleotide sequences in the sample. This sequence joins TRBV7-9 and TRBJ1-2; D ambiguous. Germline-derived CDR1 and CDR2 are SEHNR and FQNEAQ (reference sequence). Between the trimmed V and J ends, which lost 8 bases and 2 bases, there was a span of 6 bases. The CDR3 extends over 11 amino acids. In nucleotides, the CDR3 is TGTGCCAGCTCCGGGAACTATGGCTACACCTTC. Translation: CASSGNYGYTF.